The clone carrying this TCR beta chain came up many times. The antigen remains undetermined. This CDR3 contains 14 residues. Germline V gives CDR1 SQVTM, CDR2 ANQGSEA. Trimming left V 1 base short and J 3 bases short, with 12 bases between. RNA transcripts gave rise to amplified TCR beta CDR3 regions. When the TCR CDR3 underwent first-round RT-PCR, the HTBI primer set was used. TCRdb fed the multiplex PCR reads into MiXCR, producing one record per CDR3 protein. The table includes hundreds of thousands of distinct CDR3 sequences, about 14% detected once. The entry originates in a study of T cells in Graves' hyperthyroidism and ophthalmopathy. About the research overall: Specimen type is peripheral blood, collected at initial diagnosis prior to any treatment. Findings and limits, study-wide: In the blood, most expanded thyroid clonotypes above 0.001 appeared as well.

Each diagnosis drew on symptoms, thyroxine, TRAb, thyroid ultrasound and orbital computed tomography findings. The TCR comes from a woman in her thirties or forties with Graves' ophthalmopathy. The source material was blood. The chain uses TRBV29-1 and TRBJ1-2; D is undetermined. CDR3 in amino acids: CSVEGVVGDYGYTF. The DNA of the CDR3 is TGCAGCGTTGAAGGAGTAGTCGGGGACTATGGCTACACCTTC.